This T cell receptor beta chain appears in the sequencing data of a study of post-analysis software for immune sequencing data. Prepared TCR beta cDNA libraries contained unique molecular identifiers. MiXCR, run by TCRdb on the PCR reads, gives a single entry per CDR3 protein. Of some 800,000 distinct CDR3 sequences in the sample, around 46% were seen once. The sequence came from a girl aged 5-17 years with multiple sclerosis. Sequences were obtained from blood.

CDR3 region: CSAFRGSGDTQYF. The CDR3 nucleotides read TGCAGCGCCTTTCGGGGTTCGGGAGATACGCAGTATTTT. The V gene is TRBV29-1, the J gene TRBJ2-3; weak D call: TRBD2 (5 bases). Looked up from germline, CDR1 is SQVTM and CDR2 is ANQGSEA. The ends were cut back, 7 bases at V and 5 bases at J, with 16 bases in the middle. The CDR3 totals 13 residues.